The T cell receptor (beta chain) described here comes from a study of T cells in Graves' hyperthyroidism and ophthalmopathy. Template material for amplifying TCR beta CDR3 regions consisted of RNA transcripts. During a first-round RT-PCR of the TCR CDR3, the HTBI primer set was used. TCRdb passed the multiplex PCR reads through MiXCR, listing each CDR3 protein once. Altogether 800,000 or so distinct CDR3 sequences are present, approximately 40% being singletons, with the ten largest covering more than 7%. Trimming left V 6 bases short and J 2 bases short, with 12 bases between. The CDR3 consists of 14 residues. Germline loops: CDR1 SGHRS, CDR2 YFSETQ.

The material sequenced was blood. This TCR came from a man aged 18-30 years with Graves' hyperthyroidism. The J gene is TRBJ1-3, the V gene TRBV5-1, with TRBD1 as a possible D gene (5 bases). The CDR3 protein is CASTPGGAGNTIYF. The CDR3 DNA reads TGCGCCAGCACCCCTGGGGGGGCTGGAAACACCATATATTTT.